This T cell receptor (beta chain) appears in the sequencing data of a study of T cell responses to AZD1222 COVID-19 vaccine. Study conclusions and caveats: Two AZD1222 doses significantly raised spike-specific TCR breadth and depth over controls. White British ancestry dominated among donors, who included more females, and clonal diversity was possibly underestimated.

This clone was counted a single time. The target antigen is unknown. Profiling relied on immunoSEQ multiplex PCR, and the TCRdb table lists in-frame clones only, not all of them. The table records 75,000 to 90,000 clones, around 85% of them present only once. Germline trimming cut 6 bases from V and 7 bases from J; bases unmatched to any gene: 1. Germline CDR1 and CDR2: MNHEY and SVGAGI. The CDR3 loop spans 12 amino acids. The sequence came from an adult who received the AZD1222 COVID-19 vaccine. The V gene is TRBV6-5, the J gene TRBJ1-2, with TRBD1 identical over 11 bases. Sequences were derived from peripheral blood, sampled 28 days after the second AZD1222 dose. CDR3 amino acids: CASRDRGPGYTF. CDR3 DNA: TGTGCCAGCAGGGACAGGGGGCCTGGCTACACCTTC.